This T cell receptor beta chain is drawn from a study of cytomegalovirus exposure and HLA in healthy donors. The CDR3 contains 16 residues. The J segment lost 0 bases and the V segment lost 4 bases, leaving 8 bases of the junction unmatched. Germline values: CDR1 MNHEY, CDR2 SMNVEV (reference sequence). The primer mix had 60 Vbeta and 13 Jbeta primers. Profiling relied on immunoSEQ multiplex PCR, and the TCRdb table lists in-frame clones only, not all of them. The repertoire holds 150,000 or so clones, with less than 10% as singletons. The table lists this clone with a few counts. The rearrangement links TRBV27 to TRBJ1-2; 7 bases map to TRBD1. Sequenced sample: PBMCs. The TCR sequence derives from a man aged 50 to 59 in good health and CMV-seronegative. The CDR3 region has the DNA TGTGCCAGCAGTTCCCATTTAGGGGGCTCTAACTATGGCTACACCTTC. Its protein is CASSSHLGGSNYGYTF.